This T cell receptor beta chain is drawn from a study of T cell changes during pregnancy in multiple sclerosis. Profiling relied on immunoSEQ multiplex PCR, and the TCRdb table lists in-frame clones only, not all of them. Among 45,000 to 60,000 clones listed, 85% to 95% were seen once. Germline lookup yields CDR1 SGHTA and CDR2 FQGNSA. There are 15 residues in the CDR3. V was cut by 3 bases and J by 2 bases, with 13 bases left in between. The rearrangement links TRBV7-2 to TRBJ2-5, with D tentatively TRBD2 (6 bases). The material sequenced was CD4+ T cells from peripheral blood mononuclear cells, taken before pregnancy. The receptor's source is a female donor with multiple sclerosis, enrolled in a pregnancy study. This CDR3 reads CASSFTGTSQETQYF. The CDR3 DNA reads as TGTGCCAGCAGCTTCACCGGGACTTCGCAAGAGACCCAGTACTTC.